Shown below are 26 T cell receptor beta chains from a single sample sequenced in a study of sequential checkpoint blockade in melanoma. Sequencing used immunoSEQ multiplex PCR; TCRdb keeps in-frame clones, though not all of them. The sample lists approximately 5,100 clones, 25% to 40% occurring once. Treatment indicated: randomized to nivolumab then ipilimumab (arm A) or the reverse (arm B). Sequenced material: tumor tissue (inferred from file names), taken from a patient given nivolumab and ipilimumab in sequence. The receptors come from a human donor with melanoma.

The V gene is TRBV5-1, the J gene TRBJ1-1; no clear D gene. This CDR3 region has 14 residues. From germline, CDR1 is SGHRS and CDR2 YFSETQ. The V end was cut by 5 bases, the J end by 4 bases, with 15 bases between. The CDR3 loop is CASRLTILGTEAFF. The CDR3 DNA sequence: TGCGCCAGCAGATTAACTATCCTTGGCACTGAAGCTTTCTTT.

This clone was observed a few times. The chain couples TRBV15 to TRBJ1-4, with a possible D match to TRBD1 (5 bases). Germline CDR1 and CDR2: LNHNV and YYDKDF (reference sequence). V lost 0 bases, J lost 0 bases, and 14 bases lay in between. The CDR3 length is 18 residues. The CDR3 sequence is CATSRDSGGTATNEKLFF. DNA of the CDR3: TGTGCCACCAGCAGAGATTCTGGGGGTACGGCAACTAATGAAAAACTGTTTTTT. Full variable domain (outside the CDR3, taken from reference TRBV15 and TRBJ1-4): DAMVIQNPRYQVTQFGKPVTLSCSQTLNHNVMYWYQQKSSQAPKLLFHYYDKDFNNEADTPDNFQSRRPNTSFCFLDIRSPGLGDTAMYLCATSRDSGGTATNEKLFFGSGTQLSVL.

This chain uses TRBV28 with TRBJ2-7; 9 bases agree with TRBD1. CDR1 MDHEN and CDR2 SYDVKM come from the germline V gene. The CDR3 has 13 amino acids. With 9 bases clipped from V and 6 bases from J, the junction kept 9 bases outside the gene matches. CDR3 amino acids: CASRDRVYFEQYF. The CDR3 DNA reads TGTGCCAGTAGGGACAGGGTGTATTTCGAGCAGTACTTC. Based on the CDR3 plus reference TRBV28 and TRBJ2-7, the full variable domain is DVKVTQSSRYLVKRTGEKVFLECVQDMDHENMFWYRQDPGLGLRLIYFSYDVKMKEKGDIPEGYSVSREKKERFSLILESASTNQTSMYLCASRDRVYFEQYFGPGTRLTVT.

V is TRBV6-8 and J is TRBJ2-5; D is perhaps TRBD2 (6 bases). CDR1 is MNHGY and CDR2 is SAAAGT in the germline V gene. Trimming took 4 bases from V and 5 from J, leaving 17 bases between them. The CDR3 spans 15 residues. In nucleotides, the CDR3 is TGTGCCAGCAGTTCGGGGGATACATTGCAGGAGACCCAGTACTTC. It specifies CASSSGDTLQETQYF.

This rearrangement joins TRBV28 to TRBJ2-3; 12 nucleotides line up with TRBD1. V was clipped by 5 bases and J by 2 bases; unmatched bases: 5. The CDR3 has 16 residues. Germline-derived CDR1 and CDR2 are MDHEN and SYDVKM. CDR3 region: CASSPTGQGATDTQYF. In DNA, the CDR3 is TGTGCCAGCAGTCCCACGGGACAGGGGGCCACAGATACGCAGTATTTT.

J is TRBJ2-2 and V is TRBV28, with 7 bases aligning to TRBD1. There are 14 residues in the CDR3. From germline, CDR1 is MDHEN and CDR2 SYDVKM. J gave up 5 bases and V 8 bases, and 8 bases lay outside the gene matches. CDR3 nucleotides: TGTGCCAGCCTTCGGACAGGCGGGACCGGGGAGCTGTTTTTT. Translated: CASLRTGGTGELFF.

The chain has TRBV18 and TRBJ2-5; the D gene could be TRBD1 or TRBD2 (5 bases each). From germline, CDR1 is KGHSH and CDR2 LQKENI. The CDR3 is 13 residues long. V shed 6 bases and J shed 4 bases, with 12 bases lying between them. The CDR3 is CASSRGVGETQYF. CDR3 DNA sequence: TGTGCCAGCTCCCGAGGGGTTGGAGAGACCCAGTACTTC.

This clone was seen a handful of times. J is TRBJ1-4 and V is TRBV2; 7 nucleotides agree with TRBD1. The V gene's germline CDR1 is SNHLY and CDR2 FYNNEI. There are 18 residues in the CDR3. Trimming took 1 base from V and 10 from J; bases not matched to a gene: 18. CDR3 sequence (DNA): TGTGCCAGCAGTGAAGGTCTTCTTCCGGGACAGACCACGGTAAAACTGTTTTTT. Amino acid sequence: CASSEGLLPGQTTVKLFF.

This CDR3 reads CAWSVRLPYNEQFF. The CDR3 DNA reads TGTGCCTGGAGTGTACGCCTACCCTACAATGAGCAGTTCTTC. The V call is TRBV30, the J call TRBJ2-1; D call uncertain. V gave up 0 bases and J gave up 2 bases, with 8 bases separating them. CDR3 length: 14 residues. Germline values: CDR1 GTSNPN, CDR2 SVGIG (reference sequence).

This clone was counted a few times. The V gene is TRBV11-3, the J gene TRBJ2-2; TRBD1 agrees at 8 bases. Looked up from germline, CDR1 is SGHNT and CDR2 is YENEEA. Germline trimming cut 5 bases from V and 3 bases from J; bases unmatched to any gene: 5. The CDR3 sequence is 15 residues long. The CDR3 region has the DNA TGTGCCAGCAGCGCCCAGGGGGCAGACACCGGGGAGCTGTTTTTT. It yields the protein CASSAQGADTGELFF.

This clone was recorded a few times. The J gene is TRBJ1-2, the V gene TRBV28; D is uncertain. The V gene's germline CDR1 is MDHEN and CDR2 SYDVKM. This CDR3 is built from 12 residues. The V end was cut by 3 bases, the J end by 8 bases, with 10 bases between. Written as DNA, the CDR3 is TGTGCCAGCAGTTTTGTAGGGCAGGGCTACACCTTC. This sequence encodes CASSFVGQGYTF.

In DNA, the CDR3 is TGCGCCAGCAGCATACAGGGGGCGGGTTATACTGAAGCTTTCTTT. It yields the protein CASSIQGAGYTEAFF. The chain employs TRBV5-1 and TRBJ1-1; 9 nucleotides line up with TRBD1. Losses at the gene ends were 4 bases for V and 5 bases for J; bases not matched to a gene: 9. CDR3 length: 15 residues. Germline lookup yields CDR1 SGHRS and CDR2 YFSETQ.

This clone rates as medium-sized (0.01 to 0.1%). For the CDR3, the DNA is TGTGCCAGCAGCTCCCTAAGCGGGAGTTCCCGCTACGAGCAGTACTTC. Residues: CASSSLSGSSRYEQYF. The chain couples TRBV11-3 to TRBJ2-7, with TRBD2 identical over 8 bases. The germline V gene encodes CDR1 SGHNT and CDR2 YENEEA. This CDR3 comprises 16 residues. Trimming took 4 bases from V and 3 from J; bases not matched to a gene: 11. The entire variable domain, with the rest obtained from reference TRBV11-3 and TRBJ2-7, is as follows: EAGVVQSPRYKIIEKKQPVAFWCNPISGHNTLYWYLQNLGQGPELLIRYENEEAVDDSQLPKDRFSAERLKGVDSTLKIQPAELGDSAVYLCASSSLSGSSRYEQYFGPGTRLTVT.

This clone occurred a few times. The chain links TRBV11-3 to TRBJ2-2, with 7 bases aligning to TRBD1. CDR1 is SGHNT and CDR2 is YENEEA in the germline V gene. This CDR3 comprises 17 residues. V gave up 4 bases and J gave up 2 bases; unmatched junction bases: 10. The CDR3 region has the DNA TGTGCCAGCAGCTCCCCCCTCGACAGGGCAAACACCGGGGAGCTGTTTTTT. Its protein product is CASSSPLDRANTGELFF. The full variable domain, in which reference TRBV11-3 and TRBJ2-2 provide the parts outside the CDR3, is EAGVVQSPRYKIIEKKQPVAFWCNPISGHNTLYWYLQNLGQGPELLIRYENEEAVDDSQLPKDRFSAERLKGVDSTLKIQPAELGDSAVYLCASSSPLDRANTGELFFGEGSRLTVL.

V usage is TRBV9 and J usage is TRBJ2-1, with 11 bases identical to TRBD2. V trimming: 0 bases; J trimming: 7 bases; junction bases outside the gene matches: 15. CDR3 size: 19 residues. Germline loops: CDR1 SGDLS, CDR2 YYNGEE. The CDR3 sequence is CASSVGNNELAGVRNEQFF. The CDR3 DNA reads TGTGCCAGCAGCGTAGGAAACAATGAACTAGCGGGAGTTAGGAATGAGCAGTTCTTC. Full variable domain (outside the CDR3, taken from reference TRBV9 and TRBJ2-1): DSGVTQTPKHLITATGQRVTLRCSPRSGDLSVYWYQQSLDQGLQFLIQYYNGEERAKGNILERFSAQQFPDLHSELNLSSLELGDSALYFCASSVGNNELAGVRNEQFFGPGTRLTVL.

The chain links TRBV19 to TRBJ1-4; no definite D call. Germline V gene data show CDR1 as LNHDA and CDR2 as SQIVND (reference sequence). The germline V and J ends were trimmed by 6 bases and 0 bases, with 8 bases remaining between them. This CDR3 contains 14 residues. In nucleotides, the CDR3 is TGTGCCAGTAGCCCAACAGCAACTAATGAAAAACTGTTTTTT. Translation gives CASSPTATNEKLFF.

The gene calls are TRBV28 and TRBJ2-7; D possibly uses TRBD1 or TRBD2 (5 bases each). The CDR3 has 13 amino acids. Germline lookup yields CDR1 MDHEN and CDR2 SYDVKM. The ends were cut back, 3 bases at V and 2 bases at J, with 8 bases in the middle. CDR3: CASSLGEPYEQYF. CDR3 DNA sequence: TGTGCCAGCAGTTTGGGGGAACCCTACGAGCAGTACTTC.

The chain couples TRBV9 to TRBJ2-7; 13 nucleotides line up with TRBD2. Germline CDR1 reads SGDLS; CDR2 reads YYNGEE. Germline trimming cut 4 bases from V and 6 bases from J; bases unmatched to any gene: 4. This CDR3 comprises 14 residues. The DNA of the CDR3 is TGTGCCAGCAGCCCCGGACTAGCGGGAGTCGAGCAGTACTTC. This encodes CASSPGLAGVEQYF.

This clone turned up a few times. The V call is TRBV30, the J call TRBJ1-3; the D is unclear. CDR1 and CDR2 from the germline V gene are GTSNPN and SVGIG (reference sequence). This CDR3 is built from 13 residues. V lost 4 bases and J lost 1, with 8 bases in between. CDR3 protein: CAWMWGSGNTIYF. Written as DNA, the CDR3 is TGTGCCTGGATGTGGGGTTCTGGAAACACCATATATTTT.

This clone was counted at least ten times. The J gene is TRBJ2-1, the V gene TRBV7-7; a possible D gene is TRBD2 (5 bases). Germline V gives CDR1 SSHAT, CDR2 FNYEAQ (reference sequence). The CDR3 loop spans 16 amino acids. V shed 2 bases and J shed 10 bases, with 21 bases lying between them. This chain's CDR3 is CASSLLSVDRREEQFF. In DNA, the CDR3 is TGTGCCAGCAGCTTACTTTCCGTTGATAGACGGGAAGAGCAGTTCTTC.

This clone appeared a few times. This chain links TRBV18 with TRBJ1-1, with a weak D call TRBD1 (5 bases). V lost 2 bases to trimming and J lost 0 bases, with 7 bases between them. CDR1 is KGHSH, CDR2 LQKENI, per germline. The CDR3 extends over 14 amino acids. In DNA form, the CDR3 reads TGTGCCAGCTCACCAATCAGGGTGAACACTGAAGCTTTCTTT. Translating it yields CASSPIRVNTEAFF.

This chain connects TRBV9 to TRBJ2-2, with 8 nucleotides matching TRBD1. Looked up from germline, CDR1 is SGDLS and CDR2 is YYNGEE. Trimming took 4 bases from V and 3 from J; bases not matched to a gene: 8. CDR3 length equals 16 residues. CDR3 loop: CASSLFGQGDTGELFF. The CDR3 DNA reads as TGTGCCAGCAGCTTATTCGGACAGGGTGACACCGGGGAGCTGTTTTTT.

This clone showed up just a few times. This chain connects TRBV29-1 to TRBJ2-3; 7 bases align to TRBD1. With 4 bases clipped from V and 5 bases from J, the junction kept 9 bases outside the gene matches. CDR3 size: 14 residues. Germline V gives CDR1 SQVTM, CDR2 ANQGSEA. The CDR3 DNA is TGCAGCGTTGCTAGACAGGGCTTCAAAGATACGCAGTATTTT. It translates to CSVARQGFKDTQYF.

A few counts support this clone. The chain employs TRBV6-8 and TRBJ1-5; 10 nucleotides align to TRBD1. CDR3 size: 16 residues. V shed 5 bases, J shed 1 base, and the junction held 5 bases outside the gene matches. CDR1 and CDR2 (germline): MNHGY, SAAAGT. The CDR3, as DNA: TGTGCCAGCAGTCCCGGGACAGGGGTAAGCAATCAGCCCCAGCATTTT. Amino acids: CASSPGTGVSNQPQHF.

The CDR3 nucleotides are TGCAGCGTTGCCCGCGAGCAGGGGAGATTTGACGAGCAGTACTTC. It specifies CSVAREQGRFDEQYF. This chain connects TRBV29-1 to TRBJ2-7; TRBD1 is a possible D gene (6 bases). CDR1 and CDR2 (germline): SQVTM, ANQGSEA. Trimming took off 4 bases at V and 5 bases at J, with 21 bases between the two ends. The CDR3 is 15 residues long.

The chain employs TRBV11-3 and TRBJ2-5; the D call may be TRBD1 or TRBD2 (5 bases each). The CDR3 totals 17 residues. The germline gives CDR1 SGHNT, CDR2 YENEEA. Trimming took off 3 bases at V and 2 bases at J, with 19 bases between the two ends. CDR3 DNA sequence: TGTGCCAGCAGCTTGGGGGTTGTCGGCGGATTACAAGAGACCCAGTACTTC. Its translation: CASSLGVVGGLQETQYF. Using reference TRBV11-3 and TRBJ2-5 for the parts outside the CDR3, the full variable domain is EAGVVQSPRYKIIEKKQPVAFWCNPISGHNTLYWYLQNLGQGPELLIRYENEEAVDDSQLPKDRFSAERLKGVDSTLKIQPAELGDSAVYLCASSLGVVGGLQETQYFGPGTRLLVL.